A single sample is the source of the 13 T cell receptor beta chains below, sequenced in a study of a mutant IDH1 vaccine in newly diagnosed glioma (dated by TCRdb to the early 2020s). Library method: the immunoSEQ multiplex PCR assay. Imported from immuneACCESS, the table was reduced by TCRdb to in-frame sequences with V and J called. These copies leave out some clones; in studies compared against another copy, an unresolved V gene accounts for under half, and the cause of the remainder is not known. This sample lists some 68,000 clones; 60% to 85% were detected once. 8.2% of the sample rests with the top ten. This specimen's time point label, per the study, means: baseline, week 1 (first vaccination visit). The treatment or condition tag for this specimen amounts to: pre-vaccination baseline after standard-of-care therapy. The specimen comprised PBMCs, sampled from a glioma patient treated with radiotherapy, temozolomide or both. Receptors originate from a man aged 45-65 years with glioma.

The chain combines TRBV9 with TRBJ1-4, with a possible D match to TRBD1 (5 bases). The CDR3 sequence is 17 residues long. Germline V gives CDR1 SGDLS, CDR2 YYNGEE. Trimming stripped 4 bases from V and 2 bases from J, with 18 bases between. CDR3 sequence (DNA): TGTGCCAGCAGCCCCCTCGGGGCGAGTACGACTAATGAAAAACTGTTTTTT. Amino acids: CASSPLGASTTNEKLFF.

The chain has TRBV19 and TRBJ1-2; D ambiguous. V lost 5 bases and J lost 0, with 10 bases in between. The CDR3 runs to 14 residues. CDR1 and CDR2 (germline): LNHDA, SQIVND (reference sequence). CDR3: CASSLGRSNYGYTF. CDR3 coding DNA: TGTGCCAGTAGTCTGGGCAGGTCTAACTATGGCTACACCTTC.

J is TRBJ2-4 and V is TRBV6-1, with a weak D call TRBD2 (6 bases). Trimming took 0 bases from V and 6 from J, leaving 12 bases between them. CDR1 MNHNS and CDR2 SASEGT come from the germline V gene. The CDR3 runs 15 residues. The CDR3 region has the DNA TGTGCCAGCAGTGAAGCTAGACGGGGGTCAAACATTCAGTACTTC. It specifies CASSEARRGSNIQYF.

The chain carries TRBV5-1 and TRBJ2-1, with 12 bases lining up with TRBD1. With V trimmed by 2 bases and J by 0 bases, 9 bases remained unmatched. This CDR3 region has 19 residues. Per the germline V gene, CDR1 is SGHRS and CDR2 is YFSETQ. The CDR3 DNA reads as TGCGCCAGCAGCTTTTCCGGGACAGGGGGCGGCAGCTCCTACAATGAGCAGTTCTTC. Translated, it gives CASSFSGTGGGSSYNEQFF.

This clone was detected once. The V and J genes are TRBV5-5 and TRBJ2-1, with unresolved D. The germline V gene has CDR1 SGHKS and CDR2 YYEKEE (reference sequence). The germline V and J ends were trimmed by 0 bases and 2 bases, with 12 bases remaining between them. The CDR3 sequence is 16 residues long. CDR3 in DNA: TGTGCCAGCAGCTTGGGGCGGACGGAAACCTACAATGAGCAGTTCTTC. It translates to CASSLGRTETYNEQFF.

This clone came up many times. V usage is TRBV11-2 and J usage is TRBJ2-3; tentatively, D is TRBD1 (5 bases). There are 15 residues in the CDR3. CDR1 SGHAT and CDR2 FQNNGV come from the germline V gene. Trimming stripped 5 bases from V and 2 bases from J, with 14 bases between. The CDR3 spells CASSPSEGVTDTQYF. CDR3 coding DNA: TGTGCCAGCAGCCCGAGCGAAGGGGTCACAGATACGCAGTATTTT.

This rearrangement joins TRBV5-4 to TRBJ2-7; possibly TRBD2 for D (6 bases). The CDR3 runs to 13 residues. V shed 4 bases and J shed 4 bases, with 12 bases lying between them. Germline V gives CDR1 SGHNT, CDR2 YYREEE (reference sequence). CDR3 loop: CASSLPGGYEQYF. CDR3 sequence (DNA): TGTGCCAGCAGCCTGCCTGGGGGGTACGAGCAGTACTTC.

This chain connects TRBV11-1 to TRBJ2-3; 8 bases match TRBD1. CDR1 and CDR2 from the germline V gene are SGHAT and FQDESV (reference sequence). The CDR3 has 15 residues. J gave up 7 bases and V 1 base, and 7 bases lay outside the gene matches. CDR3 in amino acids: CASSLDGQGRNTQYF. CDR3 in DNA: TGTGCCAGCAGCTTAGACGGACAGGGTAGGAATACGCAGTATTTT.

This chain joins TRBV4-1 and TRBJ2-5, with 9 bases fitting TRBD1. Trimming removed 4 bases from V and 2 bases from J; junction bases left unmatched: 5. The germline V gene has CDR1 MGHRA and CDR2 YSYEKL. CDR3 size: 15 residues. This CDR3 is CASSPAGTGQETQYF. The CDR3 nucleotides are TGCGCCAGCAGCCCGGCGGGGACAGGGCAAGAGACCCAGTACTTC.

The CDR3 loop is CASSPSKGVKAFF. CDR3 bases: TGTGCCAGCAGTCCATCCAAGGGGGTGAAAGCTTTCTTT. The V gene is TRBV7-8, the J gene TRBJ1-1; D is perhaps TRBD1 (6 bases). The V end lost 6 bases, the J end lost 9 bases, and 17 bases lay between the germline ends. The germline CDR1 and CDR2 sequences are SGHVS and FQNEAQ. The CDR3 covers 13 residues.

V gene TRBV5-1 combines with J gene TRBJ2-7, with D perhaps TRBD1 (6 bases). The V gene's germline CDR1 is SGHRS and CDR2 YFSETQ. This CDR3 region has 12 residues. Trimming stripped 5 bases from V and 10 bases from J, with 16 bases between. This chain's CDR3 is CASRKDGTNQYF. The CDR3 DNA reads as TGCGCCAGCAGAAAAGATGGGACAAATCAGTACTTC.

The rearrangement links TRBV19 to TRBJ2-7; D gene unclear. V dropped 5 bases and J dropped 1 base, with 12 bases sitting between them. The CDR3 has 14 residues. Germline assignment: CDR1 LNHDA and CDR2 SQIVND (reference sequence). CDR3 in DNA: TGTGCCAGTAGTCGGCCAGGTCAGTCCTACGAGCAGTACTTC. Protein: CASSRPGQSYEQYF.

The V call is TRBV27, the J call TRBJ1-5; no clear D. With 5 bases removed from V and 4 bases from J, the gap between germline ends came to 9 bases. The CDR3 sequence is 13 residues long. Germline CDR1 and CDR2: MNHEY and SMNVEV (reference sequence). The CDR3 region is CASSLTVNQPQHF. The CDR3 nucleotides read TGTGCCAGCAGTCTCACAGTGAATCAGCCCCAGCATTTT.